This passage covers 4 T cell receptor beta chains from one sample sequenced in a study of blood T cells in healthy people across ages. Alongside a J-beta primer mix, a sample-barcoded 5' primer served in a second PCR lasting about 7 to 12 cycles. MiXCR, applied by TCRdb to the 5' RACE reads, yields one record per CDR3 protein. The sample shows approximately 1,000,000 distinct CDR3 sequences, 45% of them seen only once. Specimen: blood. The source is a woman aged 55-70 years in good health.

Note on this clonotype: Germline and junction disagree at one end, which may indicate a read error. V usage is TRBV6-1 and J usage is TRBJ1-2; possibly TRBD1 for D (6 bases). CDR3 length: 13 residues. Germline assignment: CDR1 MNHNS and CDR2 SASEGT. CDR3: CVSSEAQGSGYTF. For the CDR3, the DNA is TGTGTCAGCAGTGAAGCCCAGGGGAGCGGCTACACCTTC.

This sequence joins TRBV9 and TRBJ2-3, with 13 nucleotides matching TRBD2. The CDR3 is 17 residues long. The germline V gene encodes CDR1 SGDLS and CDR2 YYNGEE. The V and J ends lost 4 bases and 2 bases, in that order; junction bases with no gene match: 7. The CDR3 is CASSPRLAGGHTDTQYF. CDR3 bases: TGTGCCAGCAGCCCTAGACTAGCGGGAGGACACACAGATACGCAGTATTTT.

This clonotype appeared a few times. CDR3 in amino acids: CASSLGTSFYNEQFF. The CDR3 DNA sequence: TGTGCCAGCAGCTTGGGGACTAGCTTCTACAATGAGCAGTTCTTC. The genes are TRBV7-8 and TRBJ2-1; TRBD2 matches 9 bases. Germline lookup yields CDR1 SGHVS and CDR2 FQNEAQ. The CDR3 has 15 residues. With 3 bases clipped from V and 3 bases from J, the junction kept 3 bases outside the gene matches.

This clonotype was seen at least ten times. The chain recombines TRBV25-1 with TRBJ2-7; 8 bases line up with TRBD1. The germline V gene encodes CDR1 MGHDK and CDR2 SYGVNS. The V segment lost 4 bases and the J segment 3 bases; nucleotides outside the gene matches: 8. CDR3 length equals 15 residues. The CDR3 reads CASSAWRQGIYEQYF. CDR3 DNA: TGTGCCAGCAGTGCTTGGAGACAGGGGATCTACGAGCAGTACTTC.